Shown below are 3 T cell receptor beta chains from a single sample sequenced in a study of vaccination and CD4 T cells after COVID-19 (dated by TCRdb to 2022 to 2024). The meaning of the sample's treatment or condition label: approximately 9-day PBMC culture with coronavirus spike peptide pools or control peptides (ViraFEST assay). CD4+ T cells from unexposed donors were collected before the COVID-19 pandemic (2011-2018). The method was PCR. The sequencer listed for this sample is Illumina iSeq 100. DNA from cultured CD4+ T cells was subjected to TCR sequencing with the Oncomine TCR Beta short-read assay at the Johns Hopkins FTIC core. The public sequencing data were trimmed at Q25 with fastp and processed into clonotypes with MiXCR by TCRdb, which kept only in-frame beta chains. Entries that share a CDR3 protein sequence are merged under the most common genes and DNA. The sample data list some 6,900 distinct CDR3 sequences, and 50% to 55% of these were observed just once. The top ten clones comprise 25% to 40% of the sample.

The antigens these receptors bind are not known. The source material was CD4+ T cells from blood, cultured in vitro. Source of these receptors: a human donor in good health.

This chain links TRBV5-1 with TRBJ2-2; D is perhaps TRBD1 (5 bases). Germline lookup yields CDR1 SGHRS and CDR2 YFSETQ. The CDR3 runs 15 residues. V lost 0 bases, J lost 5 bases, and 11 bases lay in between. CDR3 residues: CASSLASRDTGELFF. DNA of the CDR3: TGCGCCAGCAGCTTGGCAAGCAGGGATACCGGGGAGCTGTTTTTT.

There are a few counts of this clonotype. V is TRBV6-1 and J is TRBJ2-2; no firm D call. This CDR3 has 14 residues. Between the trimmed V and J ends, which lost 7 bases and 1 base, there was a span of 10 bases. Germline V gene data show CDR1 as MNHNS and CDR2 as SASEGT. The CDR3 protein is CASKGQMNTGELFF. The CDR3, as DNA: TGTGCCAGCAAAGGCCAGATGAACACCGGGGAGCTGTTTTTT.

This clonotype was counted between two and nine times. The V and J genes are TRBV20-1 and TRBJ1-2, with TRBD1 matching 8 bases. The CDR3 spans 13 residues. The ends lost 4 bases at V and 4 bases at J; junction bases unmatched: 5. CDR1 is DFQATT and CDR2 is SNEGSKA in the germline V gene (reference sequence). CDR3 region: CSAITGGGYGYTF. CDR3 sequence (DNA): TGCAGTGCTATTACAGGGGGGGGCTATGGCTACACCTTC.